These T cell receptor beta chains were read from a single sample in a study of OX40 agonist ivuxolimab in advanced cancers. The table came from immunoSEQ multiplex PCR; TCRdb's copy has only in-frame clones and leaves some out. The sample has tens of thousands of clones, approximately 84% seen once. Sample: CD4+ or CD8+ T cells sorted from blood, taken in a trial of the OX40 agonist ivuxolimab. The receptor source for this set is an adult with an advanced solid tumor such as melanoma, head and neck, liver or kidney cancer. The CDR3 runs from the conserved cysteine through the conserved F or W. The D gene is left open where the match is weak. Expanded clones are given a class, and other clones once, few, many or no size at all.

v_call: TRBV7-3; j_call: TRBJ2-7; clone_size: few; cdr3_length: 14; d_call: TRBD1; cdr3_aa: CASRRTGTGEEQYF; cdr3_nt: TGTGCCAGCAGACGAACCGGGACAGGGGAAGAGCAGTACTTC
v_call: TRBV9; j_call: TRBJ2-7; clone_size: NA; cdr3_length: 15; d_call: TRBD1; cdr3_aa: CASSPQTGLVFEQYF; cdr3_nt: TGTGCCAGCAGCCCTCAGACAGGGCTAGTCTTTGAGCAGTACTTC
v_call: TRBV6-1; j_call: TRBJ1-2; clone_size: once; cdr3_length: 11; d_call: NA; cdr3_aa: CASGRYYGYTF; cdr3_nt: TGTGCCAGCGGGAGATACTATGGCTACACCTTC
v_call: TRBV27; j_call: TRBJ2-5; clone_size: NA; cdr3_length: 16; d_call: TRBD2; cdr3_aa: CASSPGLAGGGETQYF; cdr3_nt: TGTGCCAGCAGTCCTGGACTAGCGGGGGGGGGAGAGACCCAGTACTTC
v_call: TRBV11-2; j_call: TRBJ1-2; clone_size: NA; cdr3_length: 13; d_call: NA; cdr3_aa: CASSPQGDYGYTF; cdr3_nt: TGTGCCAGCAGCCCTCAGGGCGACTATGGCTACACCTTC
v_call: TRBV7-9; j_call: TRBJ2-2; clone_size: once; cdr3_length: 11; d_call: NA; cdr3_aa: CASSPAGELFF; cdr3_nt: TGTGCCAGCAGCCCAGCCGGGGAGCTGTTTTTT
v_call: TRBV9; j_call: TRBJ1-2; clone_size: NA; cdr3_length: 14; d_call: NA; cdr3_aa: CASSVFGGSDGYTF; cdr3_nt: TGTGCCAGCAGCGTATTCGGAGGTTCTGATGGCTACACCTTC
v_call: TRBV2; j_call: TRBJ1-1; clone_size: NA; cdr3_length: 17; d_call: NA; cdr3_aa: CASSGVRQGALNTEAFF; cdr3_nt: TGTGCCAGCAGTGGGGTTCGGCAGGGCGCCCTGAACACTGAAGCTTTCTTT
v_call: TRBV5-1; j_call: TRBJ2-1; clone_size: NA; cdr3_length: 15; d_call: NA; cdr3_aa: CASTREGRENNEQFF; cdr3_nt: TGCGCCAGCACCCGTGAGGGCAGGGAGAACAATGAGCAGTTCTTC
v_call: TRBV4-3; j_call: TRBJ1-5; clone_size: NA; cdr3_length: 17; d_call: TRBD1; cdr3_aa: CASSHMRDRGRNQPQHF; cdr3_nt: TGCGCCAGCAGCCATATGCGGGACAGGGGGCGCAATCAGCCCCAGCATTTT
v_call: TRBV28; j_call: TRBJ1-2; clone_size: NA; cdr3_length: 11; d_call: NA; cdr3_aa: CASSPNYGYTF; cdr3_nt: TGTGCCAGCAGCCCTAACTATGGCTACACCTTC
v_call: TRBV5-4; j_call: TRBJ1-6; clone_size: NA; cdr3_length: 16; d_call: NA; cdr3_aa: CASSASQGRVGSPLHF; cdr3_nt: TGTGCCAGCAGCGCATCACAGGGTAGGGTAGGTTCACCCCTCCACTTT
v_call: TRBV28; j_call: TRBJ1-2; clone_size: once; cdr3_length: 14; d_call: NA; cdr3_aa: CASSSSGTIYGYTF; cdr3_nt: TGTGCCAGCTCCTCCTCCGGGACCATTTATGGCTACACCTTC
v_call: TRBV14; j_call: TRBJ1-2; clone_size: NA; cdr3_length: 13; d_call: NA; cdr3_aa: CASSQDRVYGYTF; cdr3_nt: TGTGCCAGCAGCCAAGATCGGGTTTATGGCTACACCTTC
v_call: TRBV6-1; j_call: TRBJ2-5; clone_size: NA; cdr3_length: 15; d_call: TRBD1; cdr3_aa: CASSESQGLQETQYF; cdr3_nt: TGTGCCAGCAGTGAATCACAGGGGCTCCAAGAGACCCAGTACTTC
v_call: TRBV28; j_call: TRBJ2-2; clone_size: NA; cdr3_length: 12; d_call: NA; cdr3_aa: CASSLLVGELFF; cdr3_nt: TGTGCCAGCAGTTTATTGGTCGGGGAGCTGTTTTTT
v_call: TRBV5-1; j_call: TRBJ1-3; clone_size: once; cdr3_length: 16; d_call: NA; cdr3_aa: CASNPGGKEQGNTIYF; cdr3_nt: TGCGCCAGCAACCCGGGGGGGAAGGAGCAAGGAAACACCATATATTTT
v_call: TRBV6-1; j_call: TRBJ2-2; clone_size: NA; cdr3_length: 13; d_call: NA; cdr3_aa: CASRRGNTGELFF; cdr3_nt: TGTGCCAGCCGCCGAGGAAACACCGGGGAGCTGTTTTTT